The sequence of this TCR beta chain was determined in a study of response to subunit inactivated influenza vaccine. Study outcomes and limitations: Seasonal influenza vaccination, on each occasion, was suggested by the authors to recruit few new T cells.

Trimming removed 4 bases at V and 2 bases at J, with 13 bases between. CDR1 is DFQATT and CDR2 is SNEGSKA in the germline V gene (reference sequence). The CDR3 sequence is 14 residues long. Using its own MiXCR run on the RT-PCR reads, TCRdb lists one record per CDR3 protein. Of fewer than 650,000 distinct CDR3 sequences in the sample, 13% were seen once. This clonotype was recorded a few times. Antigen: not known. The origin of this receptor is a man in his fifties who received an inactivated influenza vaccine. Sequencing was performed on PBMCs from blood, taken roughly 6 weeks after vaccination. The V and J genes are TRBV20-1 and TRBJ2-3, with D tentatively TRBD2 (5 bases). The CDR3 loop is CSATRGLATDTQYF. The CDR3 bases are TGCAGTGCTACCAGAGGGCTCGCCACAGATACGCAGTATTTT.